What follows describes a single T cell receptor (beta chain). Flow cytometry had shown expanded CD8+CD57+ cells in the patients chosen for sequencing. TCR beta VDJ combinations and CDR3 sequences were profiled from genomic DNA. TCRdb called the reads again in MiXCR, with one record for every CDR3 protein. This sample has under 250,000 distinct CDR3 sequences; approximately 45% occur once, and the top ten carry less than 9%. The data were taken from a study of CD8+CD57+ T cells in acquired aplastic anemia. V was shortened by 0 bases and J by 3 bases, with 15 bases between the two germline ends. The germline CDR1 and CDR2 sequences are SGHRS and YFSETQ. The CDR3 is 16 residues long.

The sequence derives from a human donor with aplastic anemia. The chain couples TRBV5-1 to TRBJ1-2, with a weak D call TRBD1 (6 bases). Sequencing was performed on sorted CD4+, CD8+, or CD8+CD57+ T cells (not recorded which) from PBMCs. CDR3 residues: CASSLVSGDLYYGYTF. The DNA for the CDR3 is TGCGCCAGCAGCTTGGTATCAGGGGATTTGTACTATGGCTACACCTTC.